The entry below describes one TCR beta chain. Its recognized antigen is unknown. No base qualities exist here, and no much larger clone lies one base off it. The data derive from a study of T-cell reconstitution after alpha-beta-depleted transplantation in children (dated by TCRdb to between 2015 and 2016). General notes on the study: Using TCR repertoire profiling, the study followed T-cell immune reconstitution in a quantitative way in children after TCRalphabeta/CD19-depleted allogeneic hematopoietic cell transplantation.

The CDR3 numbers 15 residues from cysteine through phenylalanine. Of all the DNA, just the CDR3 is kept, 45 bases in frame from base 1. Reading the germline V gene (reference sequence) gives CDR1 SSHAT and CDR2 FNYEAQ. Clipping removes 5 bases from V and 6 bases from J, with 9 as the unmatched junction base count. General findings and caveats noted by the study authors: In some patients, the high TCRbeta diversity seen at day 60 was put down to recipient T cells and intrathymic progenitors that had survived conditioning. About two months after transplant, the apparently early recovery of alphabetaT-cell counts reportedly depended on just several hundred clones that had expanded rapidly and came from non-depleted graft cells. Over subsequent months, a decline in hyperexpanded clone frequencies was noted, and after one year, T-cell counts and TCRbeta diversity were mostly ascribed to newly produced T cells.

What this sample's treatment or condition label stands for: allogeneic hematopoietic cell transplantation with graft depleted of TCRalphabeta T cells and CD19 B cells. Transplant recipients were children who received TCRalphabeta/CD19-depleted allogeneic hematopoietic cell grafts. Libraries were built with PCR. TCRdb shows the sequencer as Illumina HiSeq 2500. TCR libraries were prepared with molecular barcoding, using unique molecular identifiers to normalize TCRbeta repertoire quantification. TCRdb itself trimmed the public reads at Q25 with fastp, ran MiXCR and retained productive beta chains. Identical CDR3 protein sequences are pooled into one entry, listed with their most common genes and DNA. For this sample there are roughly 670,000 distinct CDR3 sequences; around 13% appear just once. The ten largest make up around 0.76% of the sample.

Source: PBMCs, taken before TCRalphabeta/CD19-depleted stem cell transplant. The rearranged segments are TRBV7-7 and TRBJ2-1; TRBD2 fits 8 bases in the junction. The TCR originated in a girl aged 2 to 9 with congenital amegakaryocytic thrombocytopenia, due to receive a stem cell transplant. This receptor has the CDR3 CASSMGLGGFNEQFF. The DNA reads as follows: TGTGCCAGCAGCATGGGACTAGGGGGATTCAATGAGCAGTTCTTC.